A selection of T cell receptor beta chains follows, all from one sample in a study of shared clonotypes between healthy human individuals. Produced via immunoSEQ multiplex PCR; TCRdb's table is partial and in-frame only. The repertoire holds 2 million to 3 million clones, with more than 85% as singletons. The sequencing sample was made of naive CD4+ T cells from PBMCs. These receptors were collected from a man between 18 and 29 years old in good health. Some clones in this sample may be carry-over from other donors' samples. CDR3s include the opening cysteine and the closing phenylalanine or tryptophan. D genes are given only for firm matches. Where a row states a size, it is once, few, many or the class of an expanded clone; other rows omit it.

v_gene,d_gene,j_gene,abundance,CDR3nt,CDR3aa
TRBV6-5,TRBD1,TRBJ1-1,-,TGTGCCAGCACCGTACGGGGGACAGGGGGCACTGAAGCTTTCTTT,CASTVRGTGGTEAFF
TRBV5-4,-,TRBJ2-1,-,TGTGCCAGCAGCTCCGGGGCCAGCTCCTACAATGAGCAGTTCTTC,CASSSGASSYNEQFF
TRBV19,-,TRBJ2-3,-,TGTGCCAGCAATATCTACTCTGGGGATACGCAGTATTTT,CASNIYSGDTQYF
TRBV27,-,TRBJ2-4,-,TGTGCCAGCAGTGGAATGGGACTAGCCAAAAACATTCAGTACTTC,CASSGMGLAKNIQYF
TRBV6-5,-,TRBJ1-1,once,TGTGCCAGCAGTTACTCGAACAGGGCGGGGGAAGCTTTCTTT,CASSYSNRAGEAFF
TRBV28,-,TRBJ1-5,-,TGTGCCAGCCGCGAGACAGATCAGCCCCGGCATTTT,CASRETDQPRHF
TRBV27,TRBD1,TRBJ2-1,-,TGTGCCAGCAGTTTAGCGGGGGACAGGGGGCACAATGAGCAGTTCTTC,CASSLAGDRGHNEQFF
TRBV11-3,-,TRBJ2-7,-,TGTGCCAGCAGGGGAAGGGGCGAGCAGTACTTC,CASRGRGEQYF
TRBV28,-,TRBJ2-7,-,TGTGCCACCAGGGATTCCTACGAGCAGTACTTC,CATRDSYEQYF
TRBV28,TRBD2,TRBJ2-3,-,TGTGCCAGCAGCCTGGGGCTAGCGGGGGGGTACGATACGCAGTATTTT,CASSLGLAGGYDTQYF
TRBV29-1,-,TRBJ2-5,few,TGCAGCGTTGAGGCAAGGGGCTTAGGACAAGAGACCCAGTACTTC,CSVEARGLGQETQYF
TRBV7-9,-,TRBJ2-1,once,TGTGTAGGGGGGTTGAATGAGCAGTTCTTC,CVGGLNEQFF
TRBV19,TRBD1,TRBJ1-5,-,TGTGCCAGTAGCAACCGGGACAGGGGCGAAAGCAATCAGCCCCAGCATTTT,CASSNRDRGESNQPQHF
TRBV19,TRBD1,TRBJ1-2,-,TGTGCCAGTAGTGCCCCGGGACAGGGGATACATGGCTACACCTTC,CASSAPGQGIHGYTF
TRBV2,TRBD1,TRBJ2-7,-,TGTGCCAGCAGTGGCAGGGGGCCGAGTGGGTCCCCCTACGAGCAGTACTTC,CASSGRGPSGSPYEQYF
TRBV19,TRBD1,TRBJ1-2,-,TGTGCCAGTAGTACTCTCCGAGACAGGGGAATTGATGGCTACACCTTC,CASSTLRDRGIDGYTF
TRBV5-4,TRBD1,TRBJ1-2,-,TGTGCCAGCAGCATGACAGGGGGCGGCAGAGGAGCTAACTATGGCTACACCTTC,CASSMTGGGRGANYGYTF
TRBV7-6,-,TRBJ2-7,-,TGTGCCAGCAGCTCACCGGGACGGGGGATCTACGAGCAGTACTTC,CASSSPGRGIYEQYF
TRBV11-2,-,TRBJ1-1,-,TGTGCCAGCAGCTTAGTGAGGACAAACTCGGGGAACACTGAAGCTTTCTTT,CASSLVRTNSGNTEAFF
TRBV28,TRBD2,TRBJ2-7,-,TGTGCCAGCAGCCCCGTCCTAGCGGGAGTAAGGCACGAGCAGTACTTC,CASSPVLAGVRHEQYF
TRBV2,TRBD1,TRBJ1-2,-,TGTGCCAGCAGTGAGCAGGGGGCTAAGTATGGCTACACCTTC,CASSEQGAKYGYTF
TRBV7-2,-,TRBJ2-5,-,TGTGCCAGCAGCTCATTAGGGCTCCTTTTTGCCCAGTACTTC,CASSSLGLLFAQYF
TRBV28,-,TRBJ2-2,-,TGTGCCAGCAGGGGGAGATACACCGGGGAGCTGTTTTTT,CASRGRYTGELFF
TRBV6-1,-,TRBJ2-5,-,TGTGCCAGCAGTGAAGTCTCCCGGGAGACCCAGTACTTC,CASSEVSRETQYF
TRBV5-7,-,TRBJ2-2,once,TGTGCCAGCAGCTCCCTGGTTTACAGGCTCCCAGACACCGGGGAGCTGTTTTTT,CASSSLVYRLPDTGELFF
TRBV5-4,TRBD1,TRBJ1-3,-,TGTGCCAGCAGCCGTCAGGGGGCAGCTGGAAACACCATATATTTT,CASSRQGAAGNTIYF
TRBV11-3,TRBD2,TRBJ2-1,-,TGTGCCAGCAGCAATGGACTAGCGGAATACAATGAGCAGTTCTTC,CASSNGLAEYNEQFF
TRBV5-1,TRBD1,TRBJ2-7,-,TGCGCCAGCAGCTTGGTTACAGGGGGGAGCGACGAGCAGTACTTC,CASSLVTGGSDEQYF
TRBV11-2,-,TRBJ1-2,-,TGTGCCAGCAGTACACAGGAAAGATATGGCTACACCTTC,CASSTQERYGYTF